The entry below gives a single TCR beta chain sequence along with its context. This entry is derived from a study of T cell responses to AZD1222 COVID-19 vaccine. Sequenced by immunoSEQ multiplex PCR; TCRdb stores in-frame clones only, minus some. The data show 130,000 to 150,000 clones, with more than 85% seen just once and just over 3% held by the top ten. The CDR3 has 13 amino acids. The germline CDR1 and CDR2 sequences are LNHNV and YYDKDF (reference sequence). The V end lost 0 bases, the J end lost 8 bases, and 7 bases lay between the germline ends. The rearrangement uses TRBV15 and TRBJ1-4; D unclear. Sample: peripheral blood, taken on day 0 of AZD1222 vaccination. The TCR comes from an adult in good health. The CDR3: CATSRDQREKLFF. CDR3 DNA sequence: TGTGCCACCAGCAGAGATCAGAGAGAAAAACTGTTTTTT.